The clone carrying this T cell receptor (beta chain) was observed a handful of times. Its antigen is not identified. The sample belongs to a study of T cells in Graves' hyperthyroidism and ophthalmopathy. Regarding the study as a whole: Most thyroid clonotypes expanded above 0.001 were also detected in blood.

The source material, RNA transcripts, was used to amplify TCR beta CDR3 regions. The study used the HTBI primer set for a first-round RT-PCR of the TCR CDR3. TCRdb re-derived calls from the multiplex PCR reads in MiXCR, one entry per CDR3 protein. The data hold 300,000 to 500,000 distinct CDR3 sequences, with over 12% observed a single time. This CDR3 has 13 amino acids. Between the trimmed V and J ends, which lost 5 bases and 6 bases, there was a span of 14 bases. CDR1 and CDR2 from the germline V gene are DFQATT and SNEGSKA (reference sequence). The study included ophthalmopathy patients with Clinical Activity Score at least 3, NOSPECS grade at least 4 and duration under 3 months. Uncontrolled infections, other autoimmune diseases, pregnancy or lactation led to exclusion of patients. Fresh 10 ml peripheral blood yielded PBMCs.

The sequence derives from a man aged 45-65 years with Graves' ophthalmopathy. The J gene is TRBJ1-5, the V gene TRBV20-1, with TRBD1 as a possible D gene (6 bases). Sequencing used blood. The CDR3 protein is CSAGWGAGQPQHF. In nucleotides, the CDR3 is TGCAGTGCTGGATGGGGGGCCGGTCAGCCCCAGCATTTT.